This entry concerns a single T cell receptor (beta chain). From germline, CDR1 is SGHNT and CDR2 YENEEA. With V trimmed by 6 bases and J by 2 bases, 20 bases remained unmatched. The CDR3 is made up of 19 amino acids. The data were obtained in a study of glioma-infiltrating T cells after dendritic cell vaccination. Across the whole study: Dendritic cell vaccination trial patients had either newly diagnosed or recurrent glioblastoma. At biweekly intervals, patients got three intradermal dendritic cell vaccine injections.

Stated time point: after dendritic cell vaccination, including at tumor progression/relapse. Input was roughly 2.2 ug genomic DNA, or all available if less. The primer mix had 60 V beta and 13 J beta primers. Libraries were prepared by immunoSEQ multiplex PCR; TCRdb keeps only in-frame clonotypes and omits some of them. The sample includes about 50,000 clones, about 91% of them seen just once. V gene TRBV11-3 combines with J gene TRBJ2-5; 8 nucleotides agree with TRBD2. The source was blood, collected after dendritic cell vaccination. This clonotype originated in a human donor with glioblastoma. CDR3 residues: CASRLPRTPSGRGQETQYF. The DNA for the CDR3 is TGTGCCAGCAGGCTCCCTCGGACACCAAGCGGGAGAGGGCAAGAGACCCAGTACTTC. Full variable domain (remainder filled in from reference TRBV11-3 and TRBJ2-5): EAGVVQSPRYKIIEKKQPVAFWCNPISGHNTLYWYLQNLGQGPELLIRYENEEAVDDSQLPKDRFSAERLKGVDSTLKIQPAELGDSAVYLCASRLPRTPSGRGQETQYFGPGTRLLVL.